The 14 T cell receptor beta chains below all came from one sample that was sequenced in a study of neoadjuvant anti-PD-1 for oral cavity cancer. TCRdb keeps only in-frame clones here, not all; method: immunoSEQ multiplex PCR. Of 15,000 to 20,000 clones listed, approximately 70% are singletons. The source was PBMCs, collected before nivolumab (anti-PD-1) treatment. The receptors derive from a person aged 35-79 years with oral cavity squamous cell carcinoma.

The chain joins TRBV29-1 to TRBJ1-1; TRBD1 aligns across 8 bases. The CDR3 contains 16 residues. J lost 1 base, V lost 3 bases, and 10 bases had no gene match. The V gene's germline CDR1 is SQVTM and CDR2 ANQGSEA. The CDR3 DNA sequence: TGCAGCGTTGACAGTGGGACAGGAAGGGGGAACACTGAAGCTTTCTTT. This encodes CSVDSGTGRGNTEAFF.

J is TRBJ1-1 and V is TRBV19; D is ambiguous. Germline CDR1 LNHDA, CDR2 SQIVND (reference sequence). The ends were cut back, 7 bases at V and 5 bases at J, with 11 bases in the middle. The CDR3 has 12 residues. The CDR3 DNA sequence: TGTGCCAGTACAAGAGGACGGACTGAAGCTTTCTTT. Translation: CASTRGRTEAFF.

The chain is built from TRBV10-3 and TRBJ2-5; tentative D call: TRBD1 (5 bases). Germline V lookup: CDR1 ENHRY, CDR2 SYGVKD. The ends were cut back, 5 bases at V and 2 bases at J, with 18 bases in the middle. The CDR3 runs 16 residues. CDR3 coding DNA: TGTGCCATCAGTCCCCAGGGCGAGACCGCACAAGAGACCCAGTACTTC. This gives the protein CAISPQGETAQETQYF.

The V gene is TRBV6-6, the J gene TRBJ2-7; no firm D call. Germline lookup yields CDR1 MNHNY and CDR2 SVGAGI (reference sequence). Trimming took 4 bases from V and 5 from J, leaving 15 bases between them. The CDR3 covers 14 residues. CDR3 nucleotides: TGTGCCAGCAGTTCTCACACCGCAGTCGACGAGCAGTACTTC. Its translation is CASSSHTAVDEQYF.

CDR3 in amino acids: CASSQEGQGRYEQYF. Here the CDR3 DNA reads TGCGCCAGCAGCCAAGAGGGACAGGGGAGATACGAGCAGTACTTC. The chain joins TRBV4-1 to TRBJ2-7, with TRBD1 matching over 10 bases. CDR3 length: 15 residues. Germline values: CDR1 MGHRA, CDR2 YSYEKL. V was pared by 0 bases and J by 4 bases, with 3 bases of the junction left unmatched.

This clone was counted a single time. The rearrangement uses TRBV5-6 and TRBJ2-7; weak D call: TRBD1 (6 bases). CDR1 is SGHDT and CDR2 is YYEEEE in the germline V gene. V was clipped by 5 bases and J by 9 bases, with 18 bases between them. The CDR3 spans 13 residues. CDR3 coding DNA: TGTGCCAGCAGGCAGGGGCCCGAAGTCGGGCAGTACTTC. Amino acids: CASRQGPEVGQYF.

The chain has TRBV7-3 and TRBJ2-2; D gene uncertain. Germline V lookup: CDR1 SGHTA, CDR2 FQGTGA. V gave up 3 bases and J gave up 1 base, with 6 bases separating them. The CDR3 runs to 14 residues. DNA of the CDR3: TGTGCCAGCAGCTTTCAGGTGAACACCGGGGAGCTGTTTTTT. As protein: CASSFQVNTGELFF.

V and J are TRBV5-1 and TRBJ2-5, with 9 nucleotides matching TRBD1. The CDR3 spans 16 residues. Germline lookup yields CDR1 SGHRS and CDR2 YFSETQ. Losses at the gene ends were 2 bases for V and 1 base for J; bases not matched to a gene: 6. As DNA, the CDR3 is TGCGCCAGCAGCTTCTCTCCGGGACAGGGCCAAGAGACCCAGTACTTC. Its translation: CASSFSPGQGQETQYF. The complete variable domain, with remaining parts taken from reference TRBV5-1 and TRBJ2-5, reads KAGVTQTPRYLIKTRGQQVTLSCSPISGHRSVSWYQQTPGQGLQFLFEYFSETQRNKGNFPGRFSGRQFSNSRSEMNVSTLELGDSALYLCASSFSPGQGQETQYFGPGTRLLVL.

CDR3 in amino acids: CAISLTEPYEQYF. The CDR3 DNA follows: TGTGCCATCAGCCTGACAGAGCCTTACGAGCAGTACTTC. The V gene is TRBV10-3, the J gene TRBJ2-7, with D possibly being TRBD1 (5 bases). CDR1 and CDR2 (germline): ENHRY, SYGVKD. This CDR3 comprises 13 residues. V was shortened by 6 bases and J by 4 bases, with 13 bases between the two germline ends.

A few counts support this clone. The rearrangement joins TRBV7-8 to TRBJ1-4; 10 bases are shared with TRBD1. Germline lookup yields CDR1 SGHVS and CDR2 FQNEAQ. The CDR3 loop spans 15 amino acids. The junction had 5 bases not matched to a gene; V was cut back by 2 bases and J by 8 bases. The CDR3 region is CASSLRQGAGEKLFF. Written as DNA, the CDR3 is TGTGCCAGCAGCTTAAGACAGGGGGCGGGGGAAAAACTGTTTTTT.

V usage is TRBV7-9 and J usage is TRBJ1-1; 9 nucleotides line up with TRBD1. CDR3 size: 14 residues. Trimming removed 5 bases from V and 5 bases from J; junction bases left unmatched: 6. The germline V gene has CDR1 SEHNR and CDR2 FQNEAQ (reference sequence). CDR3 amino acids: CASSLGQGRTEAFF. The CDR3 DNA reads as TGTGCCAGCAGCCTCGGACAGGGGAGGACTGAAGCTTTCTTT.

This clone has just a few counts. This chain joins TRBV6-5 and TRBJ2-2, with D hard to call. Between the trimmed V and J ends, which lost 7 bases and 7 bases, there was a span of 10 bases. The CDR3 is 12 residues long. CDR1 MNHEY and CDR2 SVGAGI come from the germline V gene. The chain's CDR3 is CASKDWDGELFF. CDR3 coding DNA: TGTGCCAGCAAGGATTGGGACGGGGAGCTGTTTTTT.

The V call is TRBV2, the J call TRBJ1-4; TRBD1 aligns across 7 bases. The CDR3 is 17 residues long. Germline assignment: CDR1 SNHLY and CDR2 FYNNEI. Losses at the gene ends were 2 bases for V and 7 bases for J; bases not matched to a gene: 13. CDR3 DNA sequence: TGTGCCAGCAGTGAATTGGGACAGCAGGGGGTCTCTGAAAAACTGTTTTTT. Its translation is CASSELGQQGVSEKLFF. The entire variable domain, with the rest obtained from reference TRBV2 and TRBJ1-4, is as follows: EPEVTQTPSHQVTQMGQEVILRCVPISNHLYFYWYRQILGQKVEFLVSFYNNEISEKSEIFDDQFSVERPDGSNFTLKIRSTKLEDSAMYFCASSELGQQGVSEKLFFGSGTQLSVL.

V usage is TRBV13 and J usage is TRBJ2-3, with D uncertain. The V end was cut by 4 bases, the J end by 2 bases, with 1 base between. Germline V gene sequence: CDR1 PRHDT, CDR2 FYEKMQ (reference sequence). This CDR3 is 11 amino acids long. The CDR3 nucleotides read TGTGCCAGCAGCTCCACAGATACGCAGTATTTT. Amino acids: CASSSTDTQYF.